This T cell receptor (beta chain) was sequenced for a study of cytomegalovirus exposure and HLA in healthy donors. About this clone: No antigen is known for it.

General study findings and limits: Associated with cytomegalovirus, according to the listing, were 150 to 200 TCR beta chains. Analysis performed later showed TCR beta chains linked to HLA being more clonally expanded than equally common others.

PCR amplification relied on 60 Vbeta primers (plus 13 Jbeta primers). Original processing methods: A later analysis counted approximately 88 million unique TCR beta chains, some 12 million shared. Here immunoSEQ multiplex PCR was the method, and the copy in TCRdb shows in-frame clones only, minus some. V, J and clone size derive from that table, while D and trimming were established from the DNA sequence. The top ten hold approximately 6.8% of the sample, which has 150,000 or so clones, 65% to 85% seen once. V was pared by 4 bases and J by 0 bases, with 2 bases of the junction left unmatched. CDR1 and CDR2 from the germline V gene are SQVTM and ANQGSEA. The CDR3 loop spans 13 amino acids.

The chain is built from TRBV29-1 and TRBJ2-7, with 8 bases identical to TRBD1. This receptor was identified in a male donor in good health and CMV-seropositive. Input material: PBMCs. CDR3 DNA: TGCAGCGTTGTGGGACAGGCCTCCTACGAGCAGTACTTC. Its translation: CSVVGQASYEQYF.